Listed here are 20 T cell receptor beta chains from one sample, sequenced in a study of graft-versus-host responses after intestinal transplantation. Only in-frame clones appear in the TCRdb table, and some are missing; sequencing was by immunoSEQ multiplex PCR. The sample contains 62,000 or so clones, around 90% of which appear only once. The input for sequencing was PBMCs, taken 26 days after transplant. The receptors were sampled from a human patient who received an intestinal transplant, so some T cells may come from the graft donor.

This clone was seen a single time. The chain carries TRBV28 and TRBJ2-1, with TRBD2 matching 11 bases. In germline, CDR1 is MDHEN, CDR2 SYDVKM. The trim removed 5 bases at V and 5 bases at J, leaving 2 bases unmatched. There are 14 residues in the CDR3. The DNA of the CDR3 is TGTGCCAGCAGTCCGACTAGCGGGAACAATGAGCAGTTCTTC. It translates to CASSPTSGNNEQFF.

DNA of the CDR3: TGTGCCAGCTCCCCGGTGGGACTAGATAACACAGATACGCAGTATTTT. This gives the protein CASSPVGLDNTDTQYF. J is TRBJ2-3 and V is TRBV28, with 8 bases that match TRBD2. Germline V gives CDR1 MDHEN, CDR2 SYDVKM. The CDR3 is made up of 16 amino acids. V lost 8 bases, J lost 2 bases, and 12 bases stayed unmatched.

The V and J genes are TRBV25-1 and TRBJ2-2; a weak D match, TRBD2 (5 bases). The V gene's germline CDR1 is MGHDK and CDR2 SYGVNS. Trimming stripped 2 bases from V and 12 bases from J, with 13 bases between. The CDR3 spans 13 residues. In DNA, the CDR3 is TGTGCCAGCAGTGAACGGTTGGGAGACAAGCTGTTTTTT. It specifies CASSERLGDKLFF. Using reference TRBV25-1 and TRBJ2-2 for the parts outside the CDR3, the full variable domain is EADIYQTPRYLVIGTGKKITLECSQTMGHDKMYWYQQDPGMELHLIHYSYGVNSTEKGDLSSESTVSRIRTEHFPLTLESARPSHTSQYLCASSERLGDKLFFGEGSRLTVL.

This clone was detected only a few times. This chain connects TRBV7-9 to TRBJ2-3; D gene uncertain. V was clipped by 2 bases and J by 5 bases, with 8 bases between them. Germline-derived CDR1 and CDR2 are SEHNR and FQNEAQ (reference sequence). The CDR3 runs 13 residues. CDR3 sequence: CASSLSRGDTQYF. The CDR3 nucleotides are TGTGCCAGCAGCTTAAGTCGAGGAGATACGCAGTATTTT. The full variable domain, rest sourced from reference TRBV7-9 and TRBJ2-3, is DTGVSQNPRHKITKRGQNVTFRCDPISEHNRLYWYRQTLGQGPEFLTYFQNEAQLEKSRLLSDRFSAERPKGSFSTLEIQRTEQGDSAMYLCASSLSRGDTQYFGPGTRLTVL.

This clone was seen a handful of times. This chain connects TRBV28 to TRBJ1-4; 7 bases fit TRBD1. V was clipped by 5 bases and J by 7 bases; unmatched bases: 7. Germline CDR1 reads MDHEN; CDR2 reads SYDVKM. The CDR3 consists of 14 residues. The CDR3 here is CASSPGGWVEKLFF. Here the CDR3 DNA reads TGTGCCAGCAGTCCAGGGGGTTGGGTTGAAAAACTGTTTTTT.

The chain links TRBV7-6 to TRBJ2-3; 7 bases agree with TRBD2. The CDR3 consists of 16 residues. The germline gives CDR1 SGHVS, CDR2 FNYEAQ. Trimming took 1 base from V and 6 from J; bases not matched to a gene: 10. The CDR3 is CASSLGGAGTIDTQYF. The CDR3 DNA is TGTGCCAGCAGCTTAGGAGGAGCGGGGACCATCGATACGCAGTATTTT.

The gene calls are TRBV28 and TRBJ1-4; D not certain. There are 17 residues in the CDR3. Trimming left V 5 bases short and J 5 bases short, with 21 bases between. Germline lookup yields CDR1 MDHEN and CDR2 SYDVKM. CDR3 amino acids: CASSPSDHRASNEKLFF. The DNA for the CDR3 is TGTGCCAGCAGTCCCTCCGACCATAGAGCGTCGAATGAAAAACTGTTTTTT.

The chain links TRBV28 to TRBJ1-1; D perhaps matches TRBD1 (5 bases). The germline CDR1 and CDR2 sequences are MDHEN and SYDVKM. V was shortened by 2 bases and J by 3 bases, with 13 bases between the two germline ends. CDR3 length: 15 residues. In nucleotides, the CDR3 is TGTGCCAGCAGTTTACCTGACAGCGGGGACACTGAAGCTTTCTTT. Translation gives CASSLPDSGDTEAFF.

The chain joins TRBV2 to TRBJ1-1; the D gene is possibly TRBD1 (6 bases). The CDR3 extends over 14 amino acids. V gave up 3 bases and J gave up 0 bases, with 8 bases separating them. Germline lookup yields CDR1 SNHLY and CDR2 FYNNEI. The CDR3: CASSDWDMNTEAFF. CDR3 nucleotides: TGTGCCAGCAGTGATTGGGACATGAACACTGAAGCTTTCTTT. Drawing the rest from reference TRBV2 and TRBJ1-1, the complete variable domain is EPEVTQTPSHQVTQMGQEVILRCVPISNHLYFYWYRQILGQKVEFLVSFYNNEISEKSEIFDDQFSVERPDGSNFTLKIRSTKLEDSAMYFCASSDWDMNTEAFFGQGTRLTVV.

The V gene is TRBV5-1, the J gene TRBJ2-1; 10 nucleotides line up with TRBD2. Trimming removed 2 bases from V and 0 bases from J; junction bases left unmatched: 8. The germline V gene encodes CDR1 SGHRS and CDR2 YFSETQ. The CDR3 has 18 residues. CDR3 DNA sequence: TGCGCCAGCAGCTTAGGACTAGCGGTTACCAGCTCCTACAATGAGCAGTTCTTC. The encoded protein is CASSLGLAVTSSYNEQFF.

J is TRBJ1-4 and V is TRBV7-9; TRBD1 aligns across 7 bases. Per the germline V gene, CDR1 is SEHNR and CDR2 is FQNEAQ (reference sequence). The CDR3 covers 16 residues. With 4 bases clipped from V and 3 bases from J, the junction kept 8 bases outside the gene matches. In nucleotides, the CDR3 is TGTGCCAGCAGCTCCTGGCTACAGGGGCCTAATGAAAAACTGTTTTTT. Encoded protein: CASSSWLQGPNEKLFF.

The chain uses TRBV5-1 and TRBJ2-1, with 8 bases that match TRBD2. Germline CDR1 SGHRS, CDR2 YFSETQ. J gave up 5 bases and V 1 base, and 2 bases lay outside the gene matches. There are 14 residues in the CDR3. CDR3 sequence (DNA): TGCGCCAGCAGCTTGCGCGGGGGGAACAATGAGCAGTTCTTC. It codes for CASSLRGGNNEQFF.

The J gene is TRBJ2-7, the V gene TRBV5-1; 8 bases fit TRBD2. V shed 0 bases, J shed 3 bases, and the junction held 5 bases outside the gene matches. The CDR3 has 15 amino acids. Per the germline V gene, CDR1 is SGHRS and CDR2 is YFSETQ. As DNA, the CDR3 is TGCGCCAGCAGCTTGGGAGCGGGAGCTGTCTACGAGCAGTACTTC. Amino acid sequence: CASSLGAGAVYEQYF. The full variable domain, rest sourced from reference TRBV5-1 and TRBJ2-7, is KAGVTQTPRYLIKTRGQQVTLSCSPISGHRSVSWYQQTPGQGLQFLFEYFSETQRNKGNFPGRFSGRQFSNSRSEMNVSTLELGDSALYLCASSLGAGAVYEQYFGPGTRLTVT.

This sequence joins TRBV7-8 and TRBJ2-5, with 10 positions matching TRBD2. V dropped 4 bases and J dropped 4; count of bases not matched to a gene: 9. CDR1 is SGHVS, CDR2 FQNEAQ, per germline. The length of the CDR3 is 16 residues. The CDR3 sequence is CASSSNSGGARETQYF. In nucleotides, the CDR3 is TGTGCCAGCAGCTCTAACAGCGGGGGGGCACGAGAGACCCAGTACTTC.

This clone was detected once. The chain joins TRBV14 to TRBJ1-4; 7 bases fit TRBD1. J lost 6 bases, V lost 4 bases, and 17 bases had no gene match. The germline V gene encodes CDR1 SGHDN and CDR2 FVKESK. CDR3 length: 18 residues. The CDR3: CASSLGGDRRQVHEKLFF. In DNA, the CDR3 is TGTGCCAGCAGCCTAGGGGGCGACAGGAGGCAGGTACATGAAAAACTGTTTTTT.

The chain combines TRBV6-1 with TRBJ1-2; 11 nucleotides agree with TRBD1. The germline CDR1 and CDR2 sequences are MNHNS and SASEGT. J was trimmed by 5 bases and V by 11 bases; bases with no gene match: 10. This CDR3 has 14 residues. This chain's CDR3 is CACGVGQGVYGYTF. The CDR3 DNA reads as TGTGCCTGCGGAGTGGGACAGGGGGTATATGGCTACACCTTC.

The CDR3 region is CASSPQGPNQPQHF. The CDR3 nucleotides read TGTGCCAGCAGCCCACAGGGCCCCAATCAGCCCCAGCATTTT. The gene calls are TRBV7-9 and TRBJ1-5; the D gene is possibly TRBD1 (6 bases). Trimming took off 5 bases at V and 3 bases at J, with 11 bases between the two ends. Per germline, CDR1 SEHNR and CDR2 FQNEAQ (reference sequence). The CDR3 runs to 14 residues.

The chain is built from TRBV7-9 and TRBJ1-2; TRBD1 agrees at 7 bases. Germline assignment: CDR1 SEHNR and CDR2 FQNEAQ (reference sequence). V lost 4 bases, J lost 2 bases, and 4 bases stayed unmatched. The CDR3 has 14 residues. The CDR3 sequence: CASSSGTENYGYTF. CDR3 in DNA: TGTGCCAGCAGCTCCGGGACAGAGAACTATGGCTACACCTTC.

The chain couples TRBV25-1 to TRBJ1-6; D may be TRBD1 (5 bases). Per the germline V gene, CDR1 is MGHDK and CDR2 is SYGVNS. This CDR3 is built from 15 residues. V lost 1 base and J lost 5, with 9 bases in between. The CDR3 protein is CASSELRGDNSPLHF. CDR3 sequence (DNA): TGTGCCAGCAGTGAATTGCGGGGGGATAATTCACCCCTCCACTTT.

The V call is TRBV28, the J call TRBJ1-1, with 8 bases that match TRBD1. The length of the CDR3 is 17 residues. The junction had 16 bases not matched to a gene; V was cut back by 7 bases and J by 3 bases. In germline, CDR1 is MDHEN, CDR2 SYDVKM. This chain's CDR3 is CASTTVQTHRGYTEAFF. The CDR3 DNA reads TGTGCCAGCACCACCGTACAGACCCACAGGGGGTACACTGAAGCTTTCTTT.